Sequencing of this TCR beta chain was carried out in a study of shared clonotypes between healthy human individuals. Data came from immunoSEQ multiplex PCR; TCRdb stores just in-frame clones and leaves some out. Of more than 850,000 clones listed, about 84% are singletons. CDR3 length: 15 amino acids. The V and J ends lost 4 bases and 2 bases respectively, with 14 bases between them. Germline-derived CDR1 and CDR2 are MDHEN and SYDVKM. Material: memory CD4+ T cells from PBMCs. Subset in this sample: CD45RA-negative fraction. This clonotype was sampled from a young man in good health. Some clones in this sample may be carry-over from other donors' samples. The rearrangement uses TRBV28 and TRBJ1-2; D is possibly TRBD1 (5 bases). This CDR3 is CASSWSGATNYGYTF. The CDR3 DNA is TGTGCCAGCAGTTGGAGCGGGGCGACCAACTATGGCTACACCTTC.